This T cell receptor beta chain is drawn from a study of cytomegalovirus exposure and HLA in healthy donors. As for this clone: Its antigen is unknown.

Study-wide findings and caveats: Within an earlier analysis, most TCR beta V segments proved productive either about 87% or about 30% of the time. HLA-A and HLA-B allele assignments for most subjects were reportedly predicted accurately using TCR beta sequences. As confirmed in vitro, a few CMV-associated chains were specific for CMV antigens. There were several of the most significant clusters that appeared linked to common viral pathogens in a later analysis.

V lost 2 bases to trimming and J lost 13 bases; unmatched junction nucleotides: 12. Germline V gives CDR1 SGDLS, CDR2 YYNGEE. This CDR3 spans 14 amino acids. The PCR was carried out with 60 Vbeta primers and 13 Jbeta primers. Only in-frame clones appear in the TCRdb table, and some are missing; sequencing was by immunoSEQ multiplex PCR. The repertoire consists of tens of thousands of clones, with about 70% occurring once and the leading ten covering around 10%. Sequencing was performed on PBMCs. The chain carries TRBV9 and TRBJ2-5; 9 bases match TRBD2. This clonotype was obtained from a male donor in good health and CMV-seropositive. DNA of the CDR3: TGTGCCAGCAGCGTCGCGTCTAGCGGGAACCAGGCGTACTTC. Protein: CASSVASSGNQAYF.